This T cell receptor beta chain was recovered during a study of cytomegalovirus exposure and HLA in healthy donors. Trimming removed 2 bases at V and 2 bases at J, with 7 bases between. The germline gives CDR1 GTSNPN, CDR2 SVGIG (reference sequence). The CDR3 has 13 residues. This PCR relied on a set of 60 Vbeta primers and 13 Jbeta primers. Method: immunoSEQ multiplex PCR; TCRdb's copy keeps in-frame clones and lacks some. This sample yields roughly 150,000 clones, of which over 75% are seen a single time; less than 1.5% belongs to the top ten. Specimen: PBMCs. This chain joins TRBV30 and TRBJ1-5; D is uncertain. This clonotype originated in a female donor in good health and CMV-seronegative. The CDR3 loop is CAWSFQGNQPQHF. CDR3 nucleotides: TGTGCCTGGAGTTTCCAGGGCAATCAGCCCCAGCATTTT. Filled out from reference TRBV30 and TRBJ1-5, the complete variable domain reads SQTIHQWPATLVQPVGSPLSLECTVEGTSNPNLYWYRQAAGRGLQLLFYSVGIGQISSEVPQNLSASRPQDRQFILSSKKLLLSDSGFYLCAWSFQGNQPQHFGDGTRLSIL.